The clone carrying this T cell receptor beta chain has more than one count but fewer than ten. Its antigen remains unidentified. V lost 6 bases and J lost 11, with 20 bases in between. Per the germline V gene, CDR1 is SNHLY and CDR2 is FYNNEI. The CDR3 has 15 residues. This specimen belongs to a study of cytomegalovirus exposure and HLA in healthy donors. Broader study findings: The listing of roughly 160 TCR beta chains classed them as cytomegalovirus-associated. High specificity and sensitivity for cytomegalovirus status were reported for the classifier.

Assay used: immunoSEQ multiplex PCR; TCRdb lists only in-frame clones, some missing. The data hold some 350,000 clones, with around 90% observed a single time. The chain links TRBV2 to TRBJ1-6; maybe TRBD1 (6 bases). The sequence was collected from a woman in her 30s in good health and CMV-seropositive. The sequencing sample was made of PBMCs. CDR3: CASRLLATGGPPLHF. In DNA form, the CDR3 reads TGTGCCAGCAGACTATTAGCTACCGGGGGGCCACCCCTCCACTTT.